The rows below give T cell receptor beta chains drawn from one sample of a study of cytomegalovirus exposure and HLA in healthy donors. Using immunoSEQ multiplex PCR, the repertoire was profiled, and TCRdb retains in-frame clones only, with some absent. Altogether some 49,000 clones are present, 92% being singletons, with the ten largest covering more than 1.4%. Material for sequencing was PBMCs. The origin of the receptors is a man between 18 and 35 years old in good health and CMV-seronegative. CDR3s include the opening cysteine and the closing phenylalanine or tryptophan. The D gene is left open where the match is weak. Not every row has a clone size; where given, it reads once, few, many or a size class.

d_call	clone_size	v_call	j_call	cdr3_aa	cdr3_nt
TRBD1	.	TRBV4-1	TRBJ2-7	CASSLRDRGHDEQYF	TGCGCCAGCAGCCTGCGGGACAGGGGGCACGACGAGCAGTACTTC
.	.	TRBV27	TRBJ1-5	CASSFRGTRNQPQHF	TGTGCCAGCAGTTTTCGGGGTACTCGCAATCAGCCCCAGCATTTT
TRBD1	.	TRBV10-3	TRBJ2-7	CAIRTGTGDVEQYF	TGTGCCATCAGAACCGGGACAGGCGACGTCGAGCAGTACTTC
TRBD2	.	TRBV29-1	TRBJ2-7	CSGVGTSGRPREQYF	TGCAGCGGCGTCGGGACTAGCGGGAGGCCACGCGAGCAGTACTTC
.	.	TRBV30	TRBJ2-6	CAWERVAMGANVLTF	TGTGCCTGGGAGAGGGTGGCGATGGGGGCCAACGTCCTGACTTTC
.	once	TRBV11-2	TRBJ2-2	CASSLNRVGRGNTGELFF	TGTGCCAGCAGCTTAAACCGGGTCGGCAGGGGAAACACCGGGGAGCTGTTTTTT
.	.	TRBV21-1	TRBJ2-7	CATSPSSGTGGRSEQYF	TGTGCCACTTCGCCTTCTTCCGGGACAGGGGGTCGGAGCGAGCAGTACTTC
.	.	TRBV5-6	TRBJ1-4	CASSLGPPGEKLFF	TGTGCCAGCAGCTTGGGCCCTCCCGGGGAAAAACTGTTTTTT
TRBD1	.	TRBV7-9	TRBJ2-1	CASSLGTVYNEQFF	TGTGCCAGCAGCCTCGGGACAGTGTACAATGAGCAGTTCTTC
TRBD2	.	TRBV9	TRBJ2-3	CASSDVPGTSMDTQYF	TGTGCCAGCAGCGATGTACCCGGGACTAGCATGGATACGCAGTATTTT
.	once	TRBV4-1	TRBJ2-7	CASSQDLYGEQYF	TGCGCCAGCAGCCAAGATCTCTACGGGGAGCAGTACTTC
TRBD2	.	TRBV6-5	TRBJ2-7	CASSYWLAGESYEQYF	TGTGCCAGCAGTTATTGGCTAGCGGGGGAGTCTTACGAGCAGTACTTC
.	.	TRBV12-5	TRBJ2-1	CASAPPSSPYDEQFF	TGTGCTAGTGCCCCTCCTAGCTCTCCCTATGATGAGCAGTTCTTC
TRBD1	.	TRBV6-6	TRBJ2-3	CASSYDRGRDTQYF	TGTGCCAGCAGTTACGACAGGGGGAGAGATACGCAGTATTTT
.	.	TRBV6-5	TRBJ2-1	CATLNRRTQQFF	TGTGCCACCTTAAATAGACGGACACAGCAGTTCTTC
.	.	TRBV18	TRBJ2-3	CASSPTGTSTDTQYF	TGTGCCAGCTCACCAACGGGGACTAGCACAGATACGCAGTATTTT
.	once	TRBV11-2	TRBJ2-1	CASSLERSGTSNEQFF	TGTGCCAGCAGCTTAGAACGAAGCGGAACTAGTAATGAGCAGTTCTTC
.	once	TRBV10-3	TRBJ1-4	CAISDAGLIEKLFF	TGTGCCATCAGTGACGCAGGGCTCATTGAAAAACTGTTTTTT
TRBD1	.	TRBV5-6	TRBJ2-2	CASSFDRALNTGELFF	TGTGCCAGCAGCTTTGACAGGGCCCTGAACACCGGGGAGCTGTTTTTT
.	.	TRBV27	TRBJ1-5	CASSLSGGPQHF	TGTGCCAGCAGTTTATCAGGAGGGCCCCAGCATTTT
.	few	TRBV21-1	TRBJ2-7	CASSIRDSYEQYF	TGTGCCAGCAGCATTCGGGACAGCTACGAGCAGTACTTC
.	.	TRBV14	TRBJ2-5	CASSQEFGSGETQYF	TGTGCCAGCAGCCAAGAATTCGGGAGCGGGGAGACCCAGTACTTC
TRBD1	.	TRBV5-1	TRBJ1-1	CASSLKTGTYTEAFF	TGCGCCAGCAGCCTTAAGACAGGGACCTACACTGAAGCTTTCTTT
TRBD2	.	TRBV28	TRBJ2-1	CASSLGLAGHEQFF	TGTGCCAGCAGTTTGGGACTAGCGGGACATGAGCAGTTCTTC
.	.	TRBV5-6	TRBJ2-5	CASSWWGRETQYF	TGTGCCAGCAGCTGGTGGGGGAGGGAGACCCAGTACTTC
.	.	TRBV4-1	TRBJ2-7	CASSQAISDYEQYF	TGCGCCAGCAGCCAAGCTATTAGCGACTACGAGCAGTACTTC
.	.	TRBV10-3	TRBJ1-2	CAISDFSVGYTF	TGTGCCATCAGTGACTTCAGCGTAGGCTACACCTTC
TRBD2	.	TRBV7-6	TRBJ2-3	CASSLYSLAGSTDTQYF	TGTGCCAGCAGCCTATATTCGCTAGCGGGGAGCACAGATACGCAGTATTTT
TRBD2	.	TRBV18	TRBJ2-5	CASSPTPGGSGETQYF	TGTGCCAGCTCACCCACCCCGGGAGGGTCAGGGGAGACCCAGTACTTC
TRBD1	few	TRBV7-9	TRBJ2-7	CASSLGQGTYEQYF	TGTGCCAGCAGCTTGGGACAGGGAACCTACGAGCAGTACTTC
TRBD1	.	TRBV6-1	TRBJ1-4	CASSNRGEFEKLFF	TGTGCCAGCAGCAACAGGGGGGAATTTGAAAAACTGTTTTTT
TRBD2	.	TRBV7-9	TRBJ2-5	CASQFRSGGETQYF	TGTGCCAGCCAATTTAGAAGCGGGGGAGAGACCCAGTACTTC
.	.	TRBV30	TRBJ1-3	CASSPGAPGNTIYF	TGTGCCTCCTCTCCTGGGGCGCCTGGAAACACCATATATTTT
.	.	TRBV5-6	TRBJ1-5	CASSSYWANQPQHF	TGTGCCAGCAGCTCTTACTGGGCAAATCAGCCCCAGCATTTT
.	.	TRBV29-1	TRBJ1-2	CSVRGGSVEGYTF	TGCAGCGTCCGGGGGGGATCAGTAGAGGGCTACACCTTC
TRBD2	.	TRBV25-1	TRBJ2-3	CASSVAGADTQYF	TGTGCCAGCAGCGTAGCGGGAGCAGATACGCAGTATTTT
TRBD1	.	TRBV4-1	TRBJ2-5	CASSIGGEETQYF	TGCGCCAGCAGCATAGGGGGCGAGGAGACCCAGTACTTC
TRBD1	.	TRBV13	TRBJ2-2	CASSLIDRGRNTGELFF	TGTGCCAGCAGCTTAATTGACAGGGGCCGAAACACCGGGGAGCTGTTTTTT
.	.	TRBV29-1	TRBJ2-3	CSVEEYTDTQYF	TGCAGCGTTGAAGAATACACAGATACGCAGTATTTT
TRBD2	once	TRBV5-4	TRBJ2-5	CASSKGLAVLQETQYF	TGTGCCAGCAGCAAAGGACTAGCGGTACTCCAAGAGACCCAGTACTTC
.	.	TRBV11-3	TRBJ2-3	CASSLVLSAPGTQYF	TGTGCCAGCAGCTTAGTTTTGAGCGCCCCGGGTACGCAGTATTTT
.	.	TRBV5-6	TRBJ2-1	CASSFPRDIDDNEQFF	TGTGCCAGCAGCTTTCCAAGGGACATCGACGACAATGAGCAGTTCTTC
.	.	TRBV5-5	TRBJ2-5	CASSPPGLRQETQYF	TGTGCCAGCAGCCCCCCTGGACTCCGACAAGAGACCCAGTACTTC
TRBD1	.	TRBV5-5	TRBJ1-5	CASSPGHGTGVSQPQHF	TGTGCCAGCAGCCCGGGTCACGGGACAGGGGTGAGTCAGCCCCAGCATTTT
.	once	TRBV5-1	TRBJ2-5	CASSLAGQIQETQYF	TGCGCCAGCAGCTTGGCAGGCCAGATACAAGAGACCCAGTACTTC
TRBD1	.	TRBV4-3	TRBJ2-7	CASSRGQGEGQYF	TGCGCCAGCAGCCGCGGACAGGGGGAGGGGCAGTACTTC
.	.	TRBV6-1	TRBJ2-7	CASSELQSFPTALVGRNIRREQYF	TGTGCCAGCAGTGAACTACAATCGTTCCCCACAGCTCTTGTAGGGCGGAACATCAGGAGGGAGCAGTACTTC
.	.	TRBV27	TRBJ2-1	CASSLSGNNEQFF	TGTGCCAGCAGTTTATCCGGGAACAATGAGCAGTTCTTC
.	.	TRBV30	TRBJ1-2	CAWGGALGNYGYTF	TGTGCCTGGGGAGGCGCCTTGGGGAACTATGGCTACACCTTC